This T cell receptor beta chain was captured by sequencing in a study of blood T cells in healthy people across ages. Study observations and caveats: Comparison with aged donors showed that long-lived donors had more naive CD4+ cells and higher diversity.

It was with a sample-barcoded 5' primer and a J-beta primer mix that a second PCR of roughly 7 to 12 cycles was run. TCRdb passed the 5' RACE reads through MiXCR, listing each CDR3 protein once. Altogether 350,000 to 450,000 distinct CDR3 sequences are present, 45% to 65% being singletons, with the ten largest covering 50% to 65%. For this clonotype: Its target is not known. A much larger clone is a single base away; this may be a read error.

V was shortened by 6 bases and J by 2 bases, with 12 bases between the two germline ends. The CDR3 has 14 residues. Sequences were obtained from blood. The TCR sequence derives from a man aged 55 to 69 in good health. The chain joins TRBV12-3 or TRBV12-4 to TRBJ2-3; maybe TRBD1 (6 bases). This CDR3 is CASRVRDNTDTQYF. The DNA of the CDR3 is TGTGCCAGCAGAGTCAGGGACAACACAGATACGCAGTATTTT.